The 7 T cell receptor beta chains below were found in one sample sequenced in a study of tumor-infiltrating lymphocytes in primary liver carcinoma. Germline DNA was extracted alongside blood RNA, which was obtained from unsorted whole blood. Synthesis of TCR beta cDNA was carried out from approximately 500 ng total RNA with a constant-region primer. Each TCR beta library was derived from three nested multiplex PCR rounds that employed slightly modified ARM-PCR. Forward primers for TRBV1-TRBV30 and a C-beta reverse primer served the first two PCR rounds, at around 9 cycles each. TCRdb passed the multiplex PCR reads through MiXCR, listing each CDR3 protein once. The sample holds some 200,000 distinct CDR3 sequences, roughly two thirds seen once. The sample consisted of peripheral blood. These receptors all come from a woman aged 55-69 years with primary liver carcinoma and hepatitis B virus infection.

In the case of this clonotype: This may stem from a read error, because a much larger clone lies one nucleotide away. The chain joins TRBV14 to TRBJ1-6; D not resolved. Germline lookup yields CDR1 SGHDN and CDR2 FVKESK. V lost 4 bases and J 9 bases, leaving 13 bases between the germline ends. CDR3 length: 14 amino acids. This chain's CDR3 is CASSLETGISPLHF. The CDR3 region has the DNA TGTGCCAGCAGCCTAGAGACGGGTATTTCACCCCTCCACTTT.

The sample holds a few counts of this clonotype. A junction boundary mismatches the germline segment, possibly from a read error. The genes are TRBV30 and TRBJ1-1; D remains ambiguous. CDR1 and CDR2 (germline): GTSNPN, SVGIG (reference sequence). This CDR3 contains 12 residues. The CDR3 sequence: CVWSVGGTEAFF. For the CDR3, the DNA is TGTGTCTGGAGTGTAGGTGGCACTGAAGCTTTCTTT.

As concerns this clonotype: This may stem from a read error, because a much larger clone lies one nucleotide away. The CDR3 region is CASSLGLRGAGGNGQFF. The CDR3 DNA reads TGTGCCAGCAGCTTAGGGCTACGGGGTGCGGGAGGGAATGGGCAGTTCTTC. The genes are TRBV13 and TRBJ2-1; 9 nucleotides line up with TRBD2. This CDR3 is 17 amino acids long. Germline V gene lookup returns CDR1 PRHDT and CDR2 FYEKMQ (reference sequence).

As regards this clonotype: This could be a read error, since a much larger clone is one nucleotide away. CDR3 nucleotides: TGTGCCAGCAGTGTCTGGACAGGGAGTTCCTATGGCTACACCTTC. This gives the protein CASSVWTGSSYGYTF. The chain has TRBV6-1 and TRBJ1-2, with 8 bases lining up with TRBD1. From germline, CDR1 is MNHNS and CDR2 SASEGT. V trimming: 4 bases; J trimming: 4 bases; junction bases outside the gene matches: 8. CDR3 length: 15 amino acids.

This clonotype was detected ten times or more. The rearrangement links TRBV6-6 to TRBJ1-3; TRBD1 might be the D (5 bases). V was clipped by 0 bases and J by 4 bases, with 10 bases between them. Germline CDR1 reads MNHNY; CDR2 reads SVGAGI (reference sequence). This CDR3 comprises 15 residues. CDR3 sequence reads: CASSYSSREGNTIYF. CDR3 bases: TGTGCCAGCAGTTACTCGTCCAGGGAAGGAAACACCATATATTTT.

With regard to this clonotype: A read error is possible here, since a much larger clone lies one base away. The genes are TRBV6-1 and TRBJ1-1, with a tentative D call TRBD1 (6 bases). This CDR3 region has 13 residues. The germline CDR1 and CDR2 sequences are MNHNS and SASEGT. CDR3 nucleotides: TGTACCAGCAGAAGCACAGGGCCCACTGAAGCTTTCTTT. Encoded protein: CTSRSTGPTEAFF.

This chain joins TRBV4-1 and TRBJ2-1; D is uncertain. Looked up from germline, CDR1 is MGHRA and CDR2 is YSYEKL. The CDR3 totals 19 residues. V lost 6 bases, J lost 7 bases, and 31 bases lay in between. This chain's CDR3 is CASSFTTTRSSRIKNEQFF. The CDR3 nucleotides read TGCGCCAGCAGTTTCACTACCACAAGGTCCTCTAGGATTAAGAATGAGCAGTTCTTC.